The clone carrying this T cell receptor beta chain was counted only a few times. The data were taken from a study of blood T cell repertoires in COVID-19. About the study: The cDNA or gDNA used as material had been derived from T cells, B-cell-depleted T cells, or PBMCs.

Original analysis: Estimates of nucleated cell counts were drawn from the amplification of reference gene primers. Method: immunoSEQ multiplex PCR; TCRdb's copy keeps in-frame clones and lacks some. That table is the source of V, J and clone size, and D and trimming were worked out from the DNA. The sample carries about 30,000 clones, around 84% recorded once. The CDR3 runs 14 residues. Germline CDR1 SGHDN, CDR2 FVKESK. With 1 base clipped from V and 5 bases from J, the junction kept 4 bases outside the gene matches. The specimen was peripheral blood. The source of this sequence is a man in his 70s with acute or convalescent COVID-19. The chain recombines TRBV14 with TRBJ2-5; 7 bases fit TRBD2. The CDR3 loop is CASSQVGEGETQYF. The CDR3 DNA follows: TGTGCCAGCAGCCAAGTAGGGGAGGGGGAGACCCAGTACTTC.